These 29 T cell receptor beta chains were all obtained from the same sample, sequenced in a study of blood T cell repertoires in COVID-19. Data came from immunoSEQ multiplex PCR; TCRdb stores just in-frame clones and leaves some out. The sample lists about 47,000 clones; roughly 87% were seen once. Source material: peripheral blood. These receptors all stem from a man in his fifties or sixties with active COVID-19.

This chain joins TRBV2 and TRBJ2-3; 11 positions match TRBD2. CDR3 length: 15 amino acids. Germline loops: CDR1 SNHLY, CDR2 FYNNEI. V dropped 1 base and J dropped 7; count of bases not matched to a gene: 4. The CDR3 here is CASSEEASGRNTQYF. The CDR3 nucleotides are TGTGCCAGCAGTGAAGAGGCTAGCGGGAGGAATACGCAGTATTTT.

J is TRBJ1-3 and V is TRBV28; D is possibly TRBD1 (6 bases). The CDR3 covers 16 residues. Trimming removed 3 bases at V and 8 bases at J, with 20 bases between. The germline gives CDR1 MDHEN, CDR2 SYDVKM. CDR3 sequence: CASSLIQSEGGDTIYF. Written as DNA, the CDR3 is TGTGCCAGCAGTTTGATTCAATCGGAAGGGGGGGACACCATATATTTT.

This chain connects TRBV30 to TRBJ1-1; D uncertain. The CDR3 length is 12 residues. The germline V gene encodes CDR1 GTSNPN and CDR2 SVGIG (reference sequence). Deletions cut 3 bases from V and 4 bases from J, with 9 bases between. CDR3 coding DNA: TGTGCCTGGAGCGAACAGTTCACTGAAGCTTTCTTT. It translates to CAWSEQFTEAFF.

DNA for the CDR3: TGTGCCAGCAGTACCTCAGGGGGGCTAACCTACGAGCAGTACTTC. Residues: CASSTSGGLTYEQYF. V and J are TRBV28 and TRBJ2-7, with TRBD1 as a possible D gene (7 bases). V lost 5 bases and J 2 bases, leaving 16 bases between the germline ends. In germline, CDR1 is MDHEN, CDR2 SYDVKM. CDR3 length equals 15 residues.

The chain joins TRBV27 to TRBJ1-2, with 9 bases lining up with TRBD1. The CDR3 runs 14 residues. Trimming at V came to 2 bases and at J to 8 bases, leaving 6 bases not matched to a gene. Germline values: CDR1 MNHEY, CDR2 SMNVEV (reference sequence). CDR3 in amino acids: CASSLGTGSGGYTF. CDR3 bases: TGTGCCAGCAGTTTAGGGACAGGGAGTGGCGGCTACACCTTC.

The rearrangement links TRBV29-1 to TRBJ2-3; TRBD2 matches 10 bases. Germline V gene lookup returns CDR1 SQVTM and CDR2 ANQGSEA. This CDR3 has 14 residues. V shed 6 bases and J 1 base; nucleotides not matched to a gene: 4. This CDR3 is CSVFGLAGTDTQYF. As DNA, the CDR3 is TGCAGCGTGTTTGGACTAGCGGGCACAGATACGCAGTATTTT.

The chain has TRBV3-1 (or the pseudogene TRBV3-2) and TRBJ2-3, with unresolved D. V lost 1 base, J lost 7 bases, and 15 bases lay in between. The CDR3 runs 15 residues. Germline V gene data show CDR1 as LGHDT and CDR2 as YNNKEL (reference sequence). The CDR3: CASSQVLLGANTQYF. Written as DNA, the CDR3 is TGTGCCAGCAGCCAAGTCCTCCTAGGTGCAAATACGCAGTATTTT.

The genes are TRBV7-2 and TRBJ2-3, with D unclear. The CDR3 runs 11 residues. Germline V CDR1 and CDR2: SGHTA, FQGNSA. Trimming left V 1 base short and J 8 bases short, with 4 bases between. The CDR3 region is CASSLGPTQYF. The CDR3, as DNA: TGTGCCAGCAGCTTAGGGCCTACGCAGTATTTT. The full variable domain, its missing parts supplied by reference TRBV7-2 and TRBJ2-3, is GAGVSQSPSNKVTEKGKDVELRCDPISGHTALYWYRQSLGQGLEFLIYFQGNSAPDKSGLPSDRFSAERTGGSVSTLTIQRTQQEDSAVYLCASSLGPTQYFGPGTRLTVL.

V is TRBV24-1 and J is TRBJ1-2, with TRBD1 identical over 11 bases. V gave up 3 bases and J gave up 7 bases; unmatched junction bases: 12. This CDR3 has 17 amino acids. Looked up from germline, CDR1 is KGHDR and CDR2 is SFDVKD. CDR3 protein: CATSDAARTGGRGGYTF. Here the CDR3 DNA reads TGTGCCACCAGTGATGCCGCACGGACAGGGGGCAGGGGTGGCTACACCTTC.

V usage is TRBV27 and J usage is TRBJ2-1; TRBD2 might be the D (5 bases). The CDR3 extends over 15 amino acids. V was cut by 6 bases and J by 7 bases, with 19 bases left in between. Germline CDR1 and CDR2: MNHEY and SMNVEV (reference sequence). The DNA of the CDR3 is TGTGCCAGCAGCCGGACGGGATCCTTCACTAATGAGCAGTTCTTC. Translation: CASSRTGSFTNEQFF.

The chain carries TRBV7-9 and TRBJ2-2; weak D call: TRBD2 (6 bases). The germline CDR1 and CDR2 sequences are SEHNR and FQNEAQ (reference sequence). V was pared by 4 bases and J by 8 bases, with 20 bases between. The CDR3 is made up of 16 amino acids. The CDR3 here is CASSSSYTGVRGELFF. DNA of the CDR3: TGTGCCAGCAGCTCCTCCTACACGGGGGTGAGGGGGGAGCTGTTTTTT.

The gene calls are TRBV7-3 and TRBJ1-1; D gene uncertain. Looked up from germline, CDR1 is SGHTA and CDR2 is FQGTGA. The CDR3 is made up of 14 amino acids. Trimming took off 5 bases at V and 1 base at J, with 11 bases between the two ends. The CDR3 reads CASSLNSQNTEAFF. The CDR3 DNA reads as TGTGCCAGCAGCCTCAACAGCCAGAACACTGAAGCTTTCTTT.

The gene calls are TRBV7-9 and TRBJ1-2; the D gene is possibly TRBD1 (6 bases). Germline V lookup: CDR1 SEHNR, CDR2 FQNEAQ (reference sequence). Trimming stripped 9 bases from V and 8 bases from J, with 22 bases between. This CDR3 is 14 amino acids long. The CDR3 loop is CASIAGAYEKGYTF. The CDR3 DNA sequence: TGTGCCAGTATCGCAGGGGCGTATGAGAAAGGCTACACCTTC.

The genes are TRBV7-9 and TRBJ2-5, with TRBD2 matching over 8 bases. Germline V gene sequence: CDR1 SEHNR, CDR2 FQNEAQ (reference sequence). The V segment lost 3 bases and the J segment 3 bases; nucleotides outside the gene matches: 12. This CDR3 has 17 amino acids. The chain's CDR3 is CASSFTRGGEGKETQYF. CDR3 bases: TGTGCCAGCAGCTTTACCCGGGGGGGCGAGGGCAAAGAGACCCAGTACTTC.

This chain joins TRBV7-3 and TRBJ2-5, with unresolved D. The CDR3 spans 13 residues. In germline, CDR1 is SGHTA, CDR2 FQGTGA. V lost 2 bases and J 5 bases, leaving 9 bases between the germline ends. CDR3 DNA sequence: TGTGCCAGCAGCTTAGGGCTTCGGGAGACCCAGTACTTC. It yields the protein CASSLGLRETQYF. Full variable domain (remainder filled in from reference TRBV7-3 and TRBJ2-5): GAGVSQTPSNKVTEKGKYVELRCDPISGHTALYWYRQSLGQGPEFLIYFQGTGAADDSGLPNDRFFAVRPEGSVSTLKIQRTERGDSAVYLCASSLGLRETQYFGPGTRLLVL.

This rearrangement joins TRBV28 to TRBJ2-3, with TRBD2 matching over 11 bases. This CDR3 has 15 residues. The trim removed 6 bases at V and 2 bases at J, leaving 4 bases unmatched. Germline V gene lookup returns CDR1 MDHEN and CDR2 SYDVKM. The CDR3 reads CASRIAGGYTDTQYF. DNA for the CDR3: TGTGCCAGCAGAATAGCGGGGGGGTACACAGATACGCAGTATTTT. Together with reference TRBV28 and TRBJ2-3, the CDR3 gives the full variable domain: DVKVTQSSRYLVKRTGEKVFLECVQDMDHENMFWYRQDPGLGLRLIYFSYDVKMKEKGDIPEGYSVSREKKERFSLILESASTNQTSMYLCASRIAGGYTDTQYFGPGTRLTVL.

The CDR3 here is CASTFAGTSGFGSYEQYF. Written as DNA, the CDR3 is TGTGCCAGCACCTTCGCCGGGACTAGCGGGTTTGGGAGTTACGAGCAGTACTTC. The V call is TRBV28, the J call TRBJ2-7; 12 bases are a match to TRBD2. Trimming removed 7 bases from V and 4 bases from J; junction bases left unmatched: 17. Germline V lookup: CDR1 MDHEN, CDR2 SYDVKM. The length of the CDR3 is 18 residues.

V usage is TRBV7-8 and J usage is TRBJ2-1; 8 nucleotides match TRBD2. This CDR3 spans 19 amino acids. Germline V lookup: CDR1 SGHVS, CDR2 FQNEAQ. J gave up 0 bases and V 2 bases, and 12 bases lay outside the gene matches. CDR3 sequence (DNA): TGTGCCAGCAGCTTACGTCGGGAGGGCCCTCCTAGCTCCTACAATGAGCAGTTCTTC. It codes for CASSLRREGPPSSYNEQFF. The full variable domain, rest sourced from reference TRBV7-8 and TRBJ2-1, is GAGVSQSPRYKVAKRGQDVALRCDPISGHVSLFWYQQALGQGPEFLTYFQNEAQLDKSGLPSDRFFAERPEGSVSTLKIQRTQQEDSAVYLCASSLRREGPPSSYNEQFFGPGTRLTVL.

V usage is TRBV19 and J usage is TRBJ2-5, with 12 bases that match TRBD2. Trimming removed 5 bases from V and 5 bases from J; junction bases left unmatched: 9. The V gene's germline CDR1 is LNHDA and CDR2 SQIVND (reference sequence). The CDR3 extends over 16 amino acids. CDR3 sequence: CASSSTSGGTQETQYF. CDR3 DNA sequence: TGTGCCAGTAGTTCAACTAGCGGGGGGACTCAGGAGACCCAGTACTTC.

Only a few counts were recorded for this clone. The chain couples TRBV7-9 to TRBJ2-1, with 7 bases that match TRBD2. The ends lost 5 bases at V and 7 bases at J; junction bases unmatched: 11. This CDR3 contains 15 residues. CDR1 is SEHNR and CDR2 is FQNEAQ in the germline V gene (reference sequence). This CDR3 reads CASSATGLVRNEQFF. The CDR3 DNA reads TGTGCCAGCAGCGCCACCGGACTAGTGCGGAATGAGCAGTTCTTC.

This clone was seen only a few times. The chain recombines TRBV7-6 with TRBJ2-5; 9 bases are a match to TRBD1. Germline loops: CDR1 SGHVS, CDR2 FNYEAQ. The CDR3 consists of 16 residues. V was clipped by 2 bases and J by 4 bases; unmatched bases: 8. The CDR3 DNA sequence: TGTGCCAGCAGCTTATACGGGACAGGGTCCGCAGAGACCCAGTACTTC. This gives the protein CASSLYGTGSAETQYF.

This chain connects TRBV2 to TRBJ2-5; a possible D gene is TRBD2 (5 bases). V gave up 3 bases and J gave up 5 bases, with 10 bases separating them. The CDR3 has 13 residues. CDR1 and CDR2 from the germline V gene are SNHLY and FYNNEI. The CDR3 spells CASSDYRGETQYF. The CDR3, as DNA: TGTGCCAGCAGTGACTACAGAGGGGAGACCCAGTACTTC.

DNA of the CDR3: TGTGCCAGCAGCTTATCAGGGAATGGTCAGCCCCAGCATTTT. Translation gives CASSLSGNGQPQHF. The V and J genes are TRBV7-9 and TRBJ1-5; D may be TRBD1 (5 bases). The V gene lost 2 bases and the J gene lost 6 bases, with 11 bases spanning the gap. Germline lookup yields CDR1 SEHNR and CDR2 FQNEAQ (reference sequence). The CDR3 covers 14 residues.

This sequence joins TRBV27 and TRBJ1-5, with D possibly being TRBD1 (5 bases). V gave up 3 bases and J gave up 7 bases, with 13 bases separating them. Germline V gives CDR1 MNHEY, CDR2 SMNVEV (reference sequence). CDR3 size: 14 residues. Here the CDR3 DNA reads TGTGCCAGCAGTTTGGAGGGCCGGGGCCAGCCCCAGCATTTT. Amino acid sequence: CASSLEGRGQPQHF.

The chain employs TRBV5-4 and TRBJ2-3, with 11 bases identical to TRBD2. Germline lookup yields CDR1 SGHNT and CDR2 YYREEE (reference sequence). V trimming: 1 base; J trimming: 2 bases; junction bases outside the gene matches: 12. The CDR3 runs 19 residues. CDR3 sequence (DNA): TGTGCCAGCAGCTTGAATTGGCCCGGGACTAGCGGAAACACAGATACGCAGTATTTT. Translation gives CASSLNWPGTSGNTDTQYF. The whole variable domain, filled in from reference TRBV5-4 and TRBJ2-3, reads ETGVTQSPTHLIKTRGQQVTLRCSSQSGHNTVSWYQQALGQGPQFIFQYYREEENGRGNFPPRFSGLQFPNYSSELNVNALELDDSALYLCASSLNWPGTSGNTDTQYFGPGTRLTVL.

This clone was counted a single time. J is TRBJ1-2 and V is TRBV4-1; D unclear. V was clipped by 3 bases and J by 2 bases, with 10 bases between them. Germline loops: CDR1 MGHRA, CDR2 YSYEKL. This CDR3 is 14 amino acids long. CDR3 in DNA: TGCGCCAGCAGCCATACCGACTTAAACTATGGCTACACCTTC. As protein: CASSHTDLNYGYTF.

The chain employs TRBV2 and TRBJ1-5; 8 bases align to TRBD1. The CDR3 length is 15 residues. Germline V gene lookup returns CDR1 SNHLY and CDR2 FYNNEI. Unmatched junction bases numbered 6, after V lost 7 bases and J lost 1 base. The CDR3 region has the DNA TGTGCCAGCAAAAAACAGGGGGGAAGCAATCAGCCCCAGCATTTT. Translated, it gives CASKKQGGSNQPQHF.

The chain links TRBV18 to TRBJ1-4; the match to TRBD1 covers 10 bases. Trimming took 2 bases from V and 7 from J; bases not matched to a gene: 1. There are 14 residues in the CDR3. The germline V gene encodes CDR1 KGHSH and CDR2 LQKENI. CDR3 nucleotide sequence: TGTGCCAGCTCACCAGGGACAGGGGTTGAAAAACTGTTTTTT. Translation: CASSPGTGVEKLFF. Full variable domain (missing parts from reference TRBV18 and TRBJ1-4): NAGVMQNPRHLVRRRGQEARLRCSPMKGHSHVYWYRQLPEEGLKFMVYLQKENIIDESGMPKERFSAEFPKEGPSILRIQQVVRGDSAAYFCASSPGTGVEKLFFGSGTQLSVL.

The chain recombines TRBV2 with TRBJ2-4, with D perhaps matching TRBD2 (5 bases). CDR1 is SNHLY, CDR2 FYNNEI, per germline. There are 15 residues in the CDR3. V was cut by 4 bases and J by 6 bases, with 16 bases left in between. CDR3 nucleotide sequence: TGTGCCAGCAGTGGACCCCCGCAGAGCGGAAACATTCAGTACTTC. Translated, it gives CASSGPPQSGNIQYF.